These T cell receptor beta chains were read from a single sample in a study of OX40 agonist ivuxolimab in advanced cancers. TCRdb's copy holds only in-frame clones and misses some; the assay was immunoSEQ multiplex PCR. The sample lists tens of thousands of clones; 80% to 90% were seen once. The sample consisted of CD4+ or CD8+ T cells sorted from blood, taken in a trial of the OX40 agonist ivuxolimab. All receptors come from an adult with an advanced solid tumor such as melanoma, head and neck, liver or kidney cancer. Both conserved end residues are part of each CDR3.

V gene | CDR3 protein
TRBV7-3 | CASSPRSGSYNEQFF
TRBV7-8 | CASSDPERGGYNEQFF
TRBV25-1 | CARRDSPYNEQFF
TRBV6-1 | CASSEWTSGQETQYF
TRBV11-3 | CASSSPRLGSYNEQFF
TRBV21-1 | CASSKGALLEASSYNEQFF
TRBV18 | CASSQWTGNEQFF
TRBV11-2 | CASSLSLTGVGQPQHF
TRBV14 | CASSQKGVLNTEAFF
TRBV5-1 | CASSLEGVRNQPQHF
TRBV7-9 | CASSLQTYNEQFF
TRBV7-2 | CASSLAGRGAATDTQYF
TRBV5-4 | CASSSGLAGGPKNIQYF
TRBV11-3 | CASSLGQEGNGYTF
TRBV5-6 | CASSFRTSGSYEQYF
TRBV7-2 | CASSPGQGAGGYTF
TRBV5-1 | CASSFSGTNTGELFF
TRBV10-3 | CASTRANSYEQYF
TRBV5-1 | CASSLVAYEQYF
TRBV18 | CASSQRTGEDSGEQFF
TRBV5-6 | CASSLGQAYNEQFF
TRBV4-1 | CASSQGLGTGSYEQYF
TRBV5-1 | CASSLWTGLGYTF
TRBV11-3 | CASSAGLAYEQYF
TRBV7-8 | CASSLRVAYGYTF
TRBV10-2 | CASSEPPPTGNQPQHF
TRBV5-4 | CANSRDREDTQYF
TRBV5-4 | CASSTRTSGGYEQYF
TRBV11-3 | CASSVDANTEAFF
TRBV27 | CASSLSPHYNQPQHF
TRBV4-1 | CASRPILQGSEQYF
TRBV11-2 | CASSLDPEGRVDGYTF
TRBV5-1 | CASSLGEGDNQPQHF
TRBV7-2 | CASSPRDSRSSPLHF
TRBV18 | CASSVQREEKLFF
TRBV2 | CATSAGSGTSTDTQYF
TRBV7-3 | CASSPTFGGANVLTF
TRBV5-1 | CASSLGWGENTEAFF
TRBV10-3 | CAISERAVGTGELFF
TRBV7-9 | CAGTGEETQYF
TRBV7-6 | CASSLGDRHQETQYF
TRBV7-7 | CASSLAGSGAKETQYF
TRBV28 | CASSSRGGLGNSPLHF
TRBV30 | CAWGAAWANVLTF
TRBV4-2 | CASSLRSGGLQETQYF
TRBV28 | CASSTGGSGTDTQYF
TRBV19 | CAAKTGTGGGDTQYF
TRBV7-9 | CASSLPSGRLSYEQYF
TRBV6-6 | CASSYRIEYTEAFF
TRBV28 | CASSPSAGELFF
TRBV6-1 | CASITAGTYEQYF
TRBV6-5 | CASSYSGSYEQYF
TRBV2 | CASLGFGPTNEQYF
TRBV7-3 | CASSPVSGGLGGELFF
TRBV30 | CAWSWGGGEQFF